Below are 8 T cell receptor beta chains sequenced from a single sample in a study of human T cells and chemical hapten exposure. Time point denoted: patch test 1, 2 weeks after DPC sensitization. The treatment here: therapeutic diphenylcyclopropenone sensitization with weekly scalp DPC. TCRdb independently ran MiXCR on the RACE reads; one entry per CDR3 protein. The sample shows 150,000 or so distinct CDR3 sequences, 14% of them seen only once. This specimen consisted of whole blood, obtained in connection with sensitization to the hapten diphenylcyclopropenone (DPC). The receptors stem from a woman younger than 45 with alopecia areata. Some clones in this sample may be carry-over from other donors' samples.

The rearrangement joins TRBV7-2 to TRBJ1-1; D remains ambiguous. The CDR3 extends over 15 amino acids. Trimming removed 1 base at V and 1 base at J, with 10 bases between. CDR1 is SGHTA and CDR2 is FQGNSA in the germline V gene. Here the CDR3 DNA reads TGTGCCAGCAGCTTAGTTGGTCAGCAGAACACTGAAGCTTTCTTT. It codes for CASSLVGQQNTEAFF.

This clonotype has at least ten counts. J is TRBJ2-7 and V is TRBV5-5; D remains ambiguous. The ends were cut back, 0 bases at V and 1 base at J, with 8 bases in the middle. CDR3 size: 14 residues. The germline V gene encodes CDR1 SGHKS and CDR2 YYEKEE (reference sequence). The CDR3 protein is CASSLEAASYEQYF. The DNA of the CDR3 is TGTGCCAGCAGCTTGGAGGCGGCTTCCTACGAGCAGTACTTC.

This clonotype was observed a few times. The V and J genes are TRBV9 and TRBJ1-6; D is perhaps TRBD1 (6 bases). The CDR3 has 14 residues. Trimming removed 0 bases at V and 5 bases at J, with 6 bases between. Germline V gene data show CDR1 as SGDLS and CDR2 as YYNGEE. The CDR3 DNA is TGTGCCAGCAGCGTAGGACAGGATAATTCACCCCTCCACTTT. Amino acids: CASSVGQDNSPLHF.

In its sample, this clonotype was seen many times. The chain uses TRBV12-3 or TRBV12-4 and TRBJ2-1, with D perhaps TRBD2 (5 bases). V gave up 2 bases and J gave up 7 bases, with 15 bases separating them. The length of the CDR3 is 15 residues. The CDR3 coding sequence is TGTGCCAGCAGTTTACTACGGGGATCTAAGAATGAGCAGTTCTTC. The encoded protein is CASSLLRGSKNEQFF.

In this sample, this clonotype turned up once. V is TRBV5-4 and J is TRBJ2-1; a possible D gene is TRBD2 (7 bases). Germline V lookup: CDR1 SGHNT, CDR2 YYREEE (reference sequence). CDR3 length: 15 residues. Trimming shortened V by 1 base and J by 9 bases, and 17 bases separated the two germline ends. CDR3 region: CASSLWGGQIREQFF. The DNA of the CDR3 is TGTGCCAGCAGCTTGTGGGGGGGCCAGATTCGTGAGCAGTTCTTC.

This clonotype was seen ten or more times. The chain recombines TRBV6-1 with TRBJ2-7; TRBD1 is a possible D gene (5 bases). Trimming took 2 bases from V and 1 from J, leaving 15 bases between them. The CDR3 has 16 amino acids. The germline V gene encodes CDR1 MNHNS and CDR2 SASEGT. CDR3 amino acids: CASSEYQGYFSYEQYF. CDR3 nucleotide sequence: TGTGCCAGCAGTGAATACCAGGGTTACTTTTCCTACGAGCAGTACTTC.

The DNA of the CDR3 is TGCGCCAGCAGCTTTTCCGGCGAAGCTTTCTTT. It is translated as CASSFSGEAFF. The chain is built from TRBV5-1 and TRBJ1-1, with unresolved D. CDR3 size: 11 residues. The ends were cut back, 2 bases at V and 8 bases at J, with 7 bases in the middle. The germline V gene encodes CDR1 SGHRS and CDR2 YFSETQ.

V usage is TRBV28 and J usage is TRBJ1-2, with 7 bases that match TRBD1. The germline V gene encodes CDR1 MDHEN and CDR2 SYDVKM. The V segment lost 5 bases and the J segment 6 bases; nucleotides outside the gene matches: 6. The CDR3 is 13 amino acids. CDR3: CASSPTGRDGYTF. CDR3 coding DNA: TGTGCCAGCAGTCCGACAGGGAGGGATGGCTACACCTTC.